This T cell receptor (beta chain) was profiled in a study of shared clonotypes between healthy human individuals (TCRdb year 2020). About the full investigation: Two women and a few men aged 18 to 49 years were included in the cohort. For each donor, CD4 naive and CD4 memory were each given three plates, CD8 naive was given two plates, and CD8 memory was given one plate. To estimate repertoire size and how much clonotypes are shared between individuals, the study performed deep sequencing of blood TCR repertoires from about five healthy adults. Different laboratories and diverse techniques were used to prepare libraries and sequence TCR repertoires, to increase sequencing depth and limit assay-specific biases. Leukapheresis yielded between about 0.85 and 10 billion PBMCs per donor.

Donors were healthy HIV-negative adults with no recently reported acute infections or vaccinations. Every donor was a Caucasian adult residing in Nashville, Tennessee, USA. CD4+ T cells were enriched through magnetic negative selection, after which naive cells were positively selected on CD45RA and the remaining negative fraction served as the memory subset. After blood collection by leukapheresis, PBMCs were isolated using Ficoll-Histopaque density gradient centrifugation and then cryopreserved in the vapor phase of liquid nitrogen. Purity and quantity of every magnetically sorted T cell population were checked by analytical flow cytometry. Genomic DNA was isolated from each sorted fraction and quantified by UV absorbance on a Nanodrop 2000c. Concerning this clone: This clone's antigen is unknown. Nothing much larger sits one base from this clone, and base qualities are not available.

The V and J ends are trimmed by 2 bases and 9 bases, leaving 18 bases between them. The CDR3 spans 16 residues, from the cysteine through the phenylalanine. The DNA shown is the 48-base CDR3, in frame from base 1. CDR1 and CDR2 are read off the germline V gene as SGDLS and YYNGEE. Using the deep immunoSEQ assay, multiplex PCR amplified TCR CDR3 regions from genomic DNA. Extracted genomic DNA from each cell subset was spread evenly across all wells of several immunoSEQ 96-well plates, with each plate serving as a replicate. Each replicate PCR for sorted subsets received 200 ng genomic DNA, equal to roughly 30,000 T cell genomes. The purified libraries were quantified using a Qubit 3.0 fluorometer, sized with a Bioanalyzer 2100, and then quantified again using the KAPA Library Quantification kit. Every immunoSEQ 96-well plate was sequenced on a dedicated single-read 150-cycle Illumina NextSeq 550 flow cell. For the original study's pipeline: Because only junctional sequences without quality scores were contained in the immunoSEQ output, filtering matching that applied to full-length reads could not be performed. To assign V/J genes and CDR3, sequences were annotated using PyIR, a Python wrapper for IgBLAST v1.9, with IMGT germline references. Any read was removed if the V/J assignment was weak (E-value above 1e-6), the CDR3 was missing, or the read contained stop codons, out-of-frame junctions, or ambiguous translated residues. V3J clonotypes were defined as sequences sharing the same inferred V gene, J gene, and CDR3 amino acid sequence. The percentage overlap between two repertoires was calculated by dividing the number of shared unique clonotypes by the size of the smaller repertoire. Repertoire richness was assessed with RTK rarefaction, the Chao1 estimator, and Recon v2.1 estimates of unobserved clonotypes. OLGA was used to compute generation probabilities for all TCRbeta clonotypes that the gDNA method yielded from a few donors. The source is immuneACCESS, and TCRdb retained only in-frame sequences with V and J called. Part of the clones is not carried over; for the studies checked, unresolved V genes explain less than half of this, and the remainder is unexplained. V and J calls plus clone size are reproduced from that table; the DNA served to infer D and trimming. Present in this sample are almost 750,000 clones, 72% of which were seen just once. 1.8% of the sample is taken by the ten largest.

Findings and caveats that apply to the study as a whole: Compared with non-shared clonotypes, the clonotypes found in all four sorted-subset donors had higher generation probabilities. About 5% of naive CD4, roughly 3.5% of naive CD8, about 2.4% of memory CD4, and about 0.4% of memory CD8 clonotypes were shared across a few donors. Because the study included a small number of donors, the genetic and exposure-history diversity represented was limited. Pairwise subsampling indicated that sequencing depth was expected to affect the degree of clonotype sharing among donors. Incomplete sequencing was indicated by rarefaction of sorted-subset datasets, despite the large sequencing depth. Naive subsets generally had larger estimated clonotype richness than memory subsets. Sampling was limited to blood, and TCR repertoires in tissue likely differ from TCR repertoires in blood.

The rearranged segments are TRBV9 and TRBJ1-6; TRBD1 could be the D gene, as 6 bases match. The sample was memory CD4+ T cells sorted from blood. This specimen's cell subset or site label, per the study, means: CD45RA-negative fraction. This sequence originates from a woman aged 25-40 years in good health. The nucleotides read TGTGCCAGCAGCGTTGGGGACGGTGGCAGGGGTTCACCCCTCCACTTT. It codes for CASSVGDGGRGSPLHF.